This entry concerns a single T cell receptor (beta chain). What it binds is not known. A deep-level run was used for the assay. Sequencing was performed with immunoSEQ multiplex PCR; in TCRdb, only in-frame clones are kept and a portion is missing. There are around 1.6 million clones in the sample; around 98% occur only once, and around 0.47% lies in the top ten. The CDR3 sequence is 17 residues long. From germline, CDR1 is MDHEN and CDR2 SYDVKM. The V and J ends lost 3 bases and 2 bases respectively, with 19 bases between them. This entry comes from a study of shared clonotypes between healthy human individuals. Broader study findings: Memory subsets generally showed lower estimated richness than naive subsets.

This receptor was identified in a young man in good health. This chain joins TRBV28 and TRBJ1-1; the D is unclear. Sequenced material: naive CD4+ T cells sorted from blood. Described subset: CD45RA+ positively selected. In DNA, the CDR3 is TGTGCCAGCAGTTTGGTCCGCTATACATGGCGAAACACTGAAGCTTTCTTT. Encoded protein: CASSLVRYTWRNTEAFF.